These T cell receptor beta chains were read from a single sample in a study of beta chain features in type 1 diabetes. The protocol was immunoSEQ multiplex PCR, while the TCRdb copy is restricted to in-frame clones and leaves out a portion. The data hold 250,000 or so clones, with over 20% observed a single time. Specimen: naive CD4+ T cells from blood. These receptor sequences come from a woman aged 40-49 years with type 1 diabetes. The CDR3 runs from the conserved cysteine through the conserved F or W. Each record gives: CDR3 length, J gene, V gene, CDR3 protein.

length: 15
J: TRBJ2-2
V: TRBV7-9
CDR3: CASSPLSDRAGELFF

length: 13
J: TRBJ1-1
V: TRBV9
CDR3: CASSVAQGTEAFF

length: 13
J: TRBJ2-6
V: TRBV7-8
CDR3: CAQGASGANVLTF

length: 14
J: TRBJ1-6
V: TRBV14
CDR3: CASSQTGTNSPLHF

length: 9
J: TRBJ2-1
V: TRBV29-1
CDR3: CSAGNEQFF

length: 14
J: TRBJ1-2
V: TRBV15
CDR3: CATSRDRADYGYTF

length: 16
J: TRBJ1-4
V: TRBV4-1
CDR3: CASSQPGGDRPEKLFF

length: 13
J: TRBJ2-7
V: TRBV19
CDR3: CASSMRGGGEQYF

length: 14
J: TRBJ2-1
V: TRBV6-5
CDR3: CASSTGSGDHEQFF

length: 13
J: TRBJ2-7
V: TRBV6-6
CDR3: CASSADIDYEQYF

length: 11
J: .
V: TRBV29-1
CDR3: CSVHISFEQYF

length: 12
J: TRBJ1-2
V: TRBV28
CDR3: CASSLSGDGYTF

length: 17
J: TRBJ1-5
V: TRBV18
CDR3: CASSPSRTGVGGQPQHF

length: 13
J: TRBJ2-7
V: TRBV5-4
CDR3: CASSQVLGREQYF

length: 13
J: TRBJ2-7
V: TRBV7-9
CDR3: CASSLEGSGGTYF

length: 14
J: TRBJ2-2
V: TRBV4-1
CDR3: CASSQGRGRGELFF

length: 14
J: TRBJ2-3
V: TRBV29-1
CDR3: CSVVTGGSTDTQYF

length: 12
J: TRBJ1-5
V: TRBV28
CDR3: CASTLATGPQHF

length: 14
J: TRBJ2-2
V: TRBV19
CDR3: CASRLSGYTGELFF

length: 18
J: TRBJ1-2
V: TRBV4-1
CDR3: CASSQDGGVTDLNYGYTF

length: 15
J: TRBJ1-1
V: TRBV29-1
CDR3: CSVGGTTFGNTEAFF

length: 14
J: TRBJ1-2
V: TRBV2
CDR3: CASSEATTNYGYTF

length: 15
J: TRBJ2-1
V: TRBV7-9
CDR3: CASRFSGRWHNEQFF

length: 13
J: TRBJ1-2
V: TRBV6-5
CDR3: CASSLVLNYGYTF

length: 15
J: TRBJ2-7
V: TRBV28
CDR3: CASSLGGDSDYEQYF

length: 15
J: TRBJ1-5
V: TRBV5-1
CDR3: CASSLLPGANQPQHF

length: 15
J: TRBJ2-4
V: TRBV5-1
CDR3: CASSLAQGAWYIQYF

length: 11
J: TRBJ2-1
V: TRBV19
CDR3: CASSVLAEQFF

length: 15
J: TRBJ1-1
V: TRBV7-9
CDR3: CASSYDRELNTEAFF

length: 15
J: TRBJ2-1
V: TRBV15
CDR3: CATSRGRLGNNEQFF

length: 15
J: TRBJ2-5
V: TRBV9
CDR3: CASSPRQGSEETQYF

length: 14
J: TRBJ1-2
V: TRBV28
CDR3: CASSLLTGGYGYTF

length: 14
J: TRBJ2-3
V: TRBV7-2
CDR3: CASSLGIAGDTQYF

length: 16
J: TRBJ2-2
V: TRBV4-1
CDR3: CASSQGWAGGTGELFF

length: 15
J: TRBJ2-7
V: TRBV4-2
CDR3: CASSQGASGSYEQYF

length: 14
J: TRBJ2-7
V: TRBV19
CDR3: CASRGQGSPYEQYF

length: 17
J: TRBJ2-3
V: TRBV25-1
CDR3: CASSLTGRGRGADTQYF

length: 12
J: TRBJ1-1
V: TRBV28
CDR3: CASSLSGFGAFF

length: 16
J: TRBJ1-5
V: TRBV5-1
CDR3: CASSLDAGHSNQPQHF

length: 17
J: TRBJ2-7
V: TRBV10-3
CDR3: CAISELQGLAKPYEQYF

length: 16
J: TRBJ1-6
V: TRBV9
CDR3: CASSTRMGQNNSPLHF

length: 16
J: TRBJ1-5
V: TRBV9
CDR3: CASSGGTEPSNQPQHF

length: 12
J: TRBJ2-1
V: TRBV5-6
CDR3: CASSSSGSEQFF

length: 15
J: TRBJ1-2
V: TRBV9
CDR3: CASSSGQGAYDGYTF

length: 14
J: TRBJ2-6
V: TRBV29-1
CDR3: CSVGGESGANVLTF

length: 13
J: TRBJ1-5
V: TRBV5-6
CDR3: CASSPGGRQPQHF

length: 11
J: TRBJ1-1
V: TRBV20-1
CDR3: CSAVDSPEAFF

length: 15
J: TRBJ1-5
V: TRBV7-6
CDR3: CASSALGGGNQPQHF

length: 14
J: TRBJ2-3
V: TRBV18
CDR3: CASSPLVSTDTQYF

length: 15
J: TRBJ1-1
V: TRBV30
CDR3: CAWSLPGQPNTEAFF

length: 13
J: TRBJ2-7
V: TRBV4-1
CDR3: CASSQGLAYEQYF

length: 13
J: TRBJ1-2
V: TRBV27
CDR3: CASSSGTVYGYTF

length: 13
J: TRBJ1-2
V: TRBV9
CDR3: CASSEDRGYGYTF

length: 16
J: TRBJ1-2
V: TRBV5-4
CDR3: CASSVPGTGASYGYTF